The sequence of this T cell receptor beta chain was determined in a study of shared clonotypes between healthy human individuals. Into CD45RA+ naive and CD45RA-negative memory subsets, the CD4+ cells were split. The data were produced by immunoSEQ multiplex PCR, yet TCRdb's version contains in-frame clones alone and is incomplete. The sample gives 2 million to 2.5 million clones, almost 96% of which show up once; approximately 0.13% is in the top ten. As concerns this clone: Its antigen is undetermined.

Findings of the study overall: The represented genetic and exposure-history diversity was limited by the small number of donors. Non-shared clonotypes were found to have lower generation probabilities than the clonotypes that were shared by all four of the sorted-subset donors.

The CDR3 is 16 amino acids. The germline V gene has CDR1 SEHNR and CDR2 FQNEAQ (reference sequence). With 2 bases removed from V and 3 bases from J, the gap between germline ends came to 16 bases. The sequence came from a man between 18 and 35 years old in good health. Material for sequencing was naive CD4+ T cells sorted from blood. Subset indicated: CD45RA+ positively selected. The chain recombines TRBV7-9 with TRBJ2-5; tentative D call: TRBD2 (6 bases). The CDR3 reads CASSLPTSGLKETQYF. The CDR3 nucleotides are TGTGCCAGCAGCTTACCTACAAGCGGGCTTAAAGAGACCCAGTACTTC.